This TCR beta chain was identified in a study of T cell responses to AZD1222 COVID-19 vaccine. Findings and limits, study-wide: Spike-wide vaccine-associated CD4 TCRs dominated at 160-218 and 743-854. Only six AZD1222 recipients tested seropositive at baseline.

V was cut by 6 bases and J by 6 bases, with 9 bases left in between. This CDR3 is 12 amino acids long. The V gene's germline CDR1 is WSHSY and CDR2 SAAADI. Sequenced by immunoSEQ multiplex PCR; TCRdb stores in-frame clones only, minus some. The table includes about 140,000 clones, roughly 90% detected once. This clone was seen just once. Antigen: not known. The chain couples TRBV10-2 to TRBJ1-5, with D possibly being TRBD1 (6 bases). This material consisted of peripheral blood, taken on day 0 of AZD1222 vaccination. The TCR sequence derives from an adult in good health. In nucleotides, the CDR3 is TGCGCCAGCAGCCAGACAGGTCAGCCCCAGCATTTT. It codes for CASSQTGQPQHF.